This is a list of T cell receptor beta chains from one sample in a study of cytomegalovirus exposure and HLA in healthy donors. Here immunoSEQ multiplex PCR was the method, and the copy in TCRdb shows in-frame clones only, minus some. The table has roughly 97,000 clones, 76% seen once. Sequencing was performed on PBMCs. The receptors come from a woman under 30 in good health and CMV-seropositive. The CDR3 runs from the conserved cysteine through the conserved F or W. The D gene is left open where the match is weak. Size is stated for part of the rows, as once, few or many counts, or as a class when the clone is expanded.

clone size	D gene	J gene	V gene	CDR3 protein	CDR3 DNA
once	-	TRBJ1-5	TRBV6-5	CASSLAGAPNQPQHF	TGTGCCAGCAGTTTAGCAGGGGCGCCCAATCAGCCCCAGCATTTT
-	-	TRBJ2-7	TRBV5-1	CASSFGQASSYEQYF	TGCGCCAGCAGCTTTGGGCAGGCTTCGTCCTACGAGCAGTACTTC
-	TRBD1	TRBJ1-4	TRBV25-1	CASSEDRVNEKLFF	TGTGCCAGCAGTGAAGACAGGGTTAATGAAAAACTGTTTTTT
-	TRBD2	TRBJ2-5	TRBV7-8	CASKQTRTSGLQETQYF	TGTGCCAGCAAACAGACCAGGACTAGCGGATTACAAGAGACCCAGTACTTC
-	TRBD2	TRBJ2-3	TRBV30	CAWSSGTSGRTDTQYF	TGTGCCTGGAGTTCCGGGACTAGCGGGAGGACAGATACGCAGTATTTT
few	TRBD1	TRBJ2-7	TRBV28	CASSSVGTGVLGEQYF	TGTGCCAGCAGTTCGGTAGGGACAGGGGTCCTAGGGGAGCAGTACTTC
-	-	TRBJ1-6	TRBV7-8	CASSSRRDSYNSPLHF	TGTGCCAGCAGCTCCCGGAGGGATTCCTATAATTCACCCCTCCACTTT
few	TRBD1	TRBJ1-1	TRBV28	CASSLDREAEAFF	TGTGCCAGCAGCTTAGACAGGGAGGCTGAAGCTTTCTTT
few	TRBD2	TRBJ2-3	TRBV5-1	CASRYSGSVTDTQYF	TGCGCCAGCAGATATAGCGGGAGTGTCACAGATACGCAGTATTTT
few	-	TRBJ1-2	TRBV28	CASSPRRDGYTF	TGTGCCAGCAGCCCTCGCAGGGATGGCTACACCTTC
-	-	TRBJ2-7	TRBV7-3	CASSLGPPGEQYF	TGTGCCAGCAGCTTAGGTCCTCCCGGCGAGCAGTACTTC
-	-	TRBJ2-1	TRBV27	CASSLSAGQVHNEQFF	TGTGCCAGCAGTTTATCAGCGGGACAGGTACACAATGAGCAGTTCTTC
-	TRBD1	TRBJ1-2	TRBV28	CASSSRQYRDRKDYGYTF	TGTGCCAGCAGTTCAAGACAATACCGGGACAGGAAAGACTATGGCTACACCTTC
-	-	TRBJ1-4	TRBV5-1	CASSLDGGGSNEKLFF	TGCGCCAGCAGCTTGGATGGGGGCGGTTCAAATGAAAAACTGTTTTTT
-	TRBD1	TRBJ1-1	TRBV25-1	CASRGDRANTEAFF	TGTGCCAGTCGGGGGGACAGGGCCAACACTGAAGCTTTCTTT
-	TRBD1	TRBJ2-1	TRBV7-3	CASSHGQGNEQFF	TGTGCCAGCAGCCATGGACAGGGAAATGAGCAGTTCTTC
few	TRBD2	TRBJ2-7	TRBV6-5	CASSYAGVGEQYF	TGTGCCAGCAGTTACGCGGGAGTGGGCGAGCAGTACTTC
-	TRBD2	TRBJ2-3	TRBV4-1	CASSQDGGTTHTDTQYF	TGCGCCAGCAGCCAAGATGGCGGGACTACACACACAGATACGCAGTATTTT
-	TRBD1	TRBJ1-2	TRBV6-1	CASSTLGQLYGYTF	TGTGCCAGCAGCACGCTGGGACAGCTCTATGGCTACACCTTC
-	TRBD1	TRBJ2-7	TRBV30	CAWSAGILGQGYEQYF	TGTGCCTGGAGTGCAGGAATACTGGGACAGGGCTACGAGCAGTACTTC